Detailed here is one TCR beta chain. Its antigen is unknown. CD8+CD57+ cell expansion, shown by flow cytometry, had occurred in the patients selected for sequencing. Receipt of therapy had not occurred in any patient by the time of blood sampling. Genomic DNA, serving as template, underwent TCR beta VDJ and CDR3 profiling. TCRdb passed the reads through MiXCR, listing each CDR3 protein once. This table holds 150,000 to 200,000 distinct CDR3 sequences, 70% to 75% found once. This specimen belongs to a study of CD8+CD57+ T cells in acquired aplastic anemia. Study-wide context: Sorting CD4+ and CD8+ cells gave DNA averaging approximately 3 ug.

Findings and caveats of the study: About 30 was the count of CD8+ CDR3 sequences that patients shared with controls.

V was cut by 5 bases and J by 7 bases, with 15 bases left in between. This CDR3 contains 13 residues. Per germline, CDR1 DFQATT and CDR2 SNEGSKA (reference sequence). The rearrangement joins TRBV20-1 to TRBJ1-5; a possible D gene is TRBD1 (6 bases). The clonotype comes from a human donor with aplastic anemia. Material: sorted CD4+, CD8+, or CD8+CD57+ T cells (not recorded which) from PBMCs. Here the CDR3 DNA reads TGCAGTGCTGTAGGGGGAGAGAAACAGCCCCAGCATTTT. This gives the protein CSAVGGEKQPQHF.